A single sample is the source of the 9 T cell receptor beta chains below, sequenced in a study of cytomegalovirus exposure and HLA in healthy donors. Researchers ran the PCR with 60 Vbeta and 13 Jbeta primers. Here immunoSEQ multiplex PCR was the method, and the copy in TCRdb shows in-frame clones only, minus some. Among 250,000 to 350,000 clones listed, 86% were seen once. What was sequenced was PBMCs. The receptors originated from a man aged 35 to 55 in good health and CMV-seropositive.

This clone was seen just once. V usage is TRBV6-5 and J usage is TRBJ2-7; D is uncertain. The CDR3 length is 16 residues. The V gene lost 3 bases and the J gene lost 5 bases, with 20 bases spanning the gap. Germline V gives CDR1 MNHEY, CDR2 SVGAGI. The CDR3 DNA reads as TGTGCCAGCAGTTATGGCCTCCCCCGGCCCACTAACGAGCAGTACTTC. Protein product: CASSYGLPRPTNEQYF.

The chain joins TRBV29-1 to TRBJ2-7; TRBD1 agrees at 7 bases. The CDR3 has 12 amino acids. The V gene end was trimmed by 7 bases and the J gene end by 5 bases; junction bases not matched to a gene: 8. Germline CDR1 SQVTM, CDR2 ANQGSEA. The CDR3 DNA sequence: TGCAGCGCCAACAGGGGAAGCAACGAGCAGTACTTC. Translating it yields CSANRGSNEQYF.

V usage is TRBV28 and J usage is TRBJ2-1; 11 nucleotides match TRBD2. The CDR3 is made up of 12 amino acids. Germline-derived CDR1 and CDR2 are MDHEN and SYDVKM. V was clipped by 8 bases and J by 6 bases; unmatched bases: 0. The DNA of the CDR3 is TGTGCCAGCGGACTAGCGGGCAATGAGCAGTTCTTC. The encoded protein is CASGLAGNEQFF.

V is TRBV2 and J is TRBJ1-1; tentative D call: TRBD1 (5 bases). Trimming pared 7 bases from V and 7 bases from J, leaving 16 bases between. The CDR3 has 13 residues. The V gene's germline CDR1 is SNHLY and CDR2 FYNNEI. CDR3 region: CASNGGDSLEAFF. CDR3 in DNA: TGTGCCAGCAATGGGGGGGATAGTCTTGAAGCTTTCTTT.

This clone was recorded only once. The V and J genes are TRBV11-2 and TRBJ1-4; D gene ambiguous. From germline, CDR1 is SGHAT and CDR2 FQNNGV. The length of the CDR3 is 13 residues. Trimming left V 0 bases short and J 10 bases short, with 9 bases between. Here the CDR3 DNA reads TGTGCCAGCAGCTTAGAACGGGCGGGAAAACTGTTTTTT. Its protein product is CASSLERAGKLFF.

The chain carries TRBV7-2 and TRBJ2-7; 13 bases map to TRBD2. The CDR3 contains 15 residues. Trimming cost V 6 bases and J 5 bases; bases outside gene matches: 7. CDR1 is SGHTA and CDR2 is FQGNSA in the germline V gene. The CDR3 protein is CASRPRLAGGHEQYF. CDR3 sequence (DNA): TGTGCCAGCAGACCACGACTAGCGGGAGGCCACGAGCAGTACTTC. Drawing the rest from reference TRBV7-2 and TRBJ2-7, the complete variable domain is GAGVSQSPSNKVTEKGKDVELRCDPISGHTALYWYRQSLGQGLEFLIYFQGNSAPDKSGLPSDRFSAERTGGSVSTLTIQRTQQEDSAVYLCASRPRLAGGHEQYFGPGTRLTVT.

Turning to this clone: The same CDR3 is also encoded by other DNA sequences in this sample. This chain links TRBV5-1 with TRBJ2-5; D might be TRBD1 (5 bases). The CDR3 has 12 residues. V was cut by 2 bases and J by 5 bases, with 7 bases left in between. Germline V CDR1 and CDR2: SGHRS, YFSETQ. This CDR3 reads CASSLRGETQYF. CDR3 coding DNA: TGCGCCAGCAGCTTAAGGGGTGAGACCCAGTACTTC. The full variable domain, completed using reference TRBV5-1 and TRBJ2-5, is KAGVTQTPRYLIKTRGQQVTLSCSPISGHRSVSWYQQTPGQGLQFLFEYFSETQRNKGNFPGRFSGRQFSNSRSEMNVSTLELGDSALYLCASSLRGETQYFGPGTRLLVL.

The DNA for the CDR3 is TGCGCCAGCAGCTCCAGGACTAGGGGGAACACCGGGGAGCTGTTTTTT. Protein sequence: CASSSRTRGNTGELFF. The rearrangement joins TRBV5-1 to TRBJ2-2; 7 bases match TRBD2. V was pared by 3 bases and J by 1 base, with 6 bases of the junction left unmatched. The CDR3 sequence is 16 residues long. In germline, CDR1 is SGHRS, CDR2 YFSETQ. Full variable domain (missing parts from reference TRBV5-1 and TRBJ2-2): KAGVTQTPRYLIKTRGQQVTLSCSPISGHRSVSWYQQTPGQGLQFLFEYFSETQRNKGNFPGRFSGRQFSNSRSEMNVSTLELGDSALYLCASSSRTRGNTGELFFGEGSRLTVL.

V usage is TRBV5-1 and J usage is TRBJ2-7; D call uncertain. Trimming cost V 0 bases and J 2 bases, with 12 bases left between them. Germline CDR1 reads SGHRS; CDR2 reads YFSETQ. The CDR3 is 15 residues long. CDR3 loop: CASSLVPGDPYEQYF. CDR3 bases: TGCGCCAGCAGCTTGGTTCCCGGAGATCCCTACGAGCAGTACTTC.